Following are 24 T cell receptor beta chains from one sample sequenced in a study of OX40 agonist ivuxolimab in advanced cancers. TCRdb keeps only in-frame clones here, not all; method: immunoSEQ multiplex PCR. The sample lists about 79,000 clones; roughly 84% were seen once. The sample was CD4+ or CD8+ T cells sorted from blood, taken in a trial of the OX40 agonist ivuxolimab. The receptor source for this set is an adult with an advanced solid tumor such as melanoma, head and neck, liver or kidney cancer.

The CDR3 here is CASSLSEYQETQYF. CDR3 nucleotide sequence: TGTGCCAGCAGTTTGTCTGAGTACCAAGAGACCCAGTACTTC. J is TRBJ2-5 and V is TRBV28; D not certain. The CDR3 loop spans 14 amino acids. Germline CDR1 MDHEN, CDR2 SYDVKM. Trimming took 3 bases from V and 0 from J, leaving 8 bases between them. The variable domain in full, with the rest retrieved from reference TRBV28 and TRBJ2-5, is DVKVTQSSRYLVKRTGEKVFLECVQDMDHENMFWYRQDPGLGLRLIYFSYDVKMKEKGDIPEGYSVSREKKERFSLILESASTNQTSMYLCASSLSEYQETQYFGPGTRLLVL.

V gene TRBV14 combines with J gene TRBJ2-5; D gene unclear. Per the germline V gene, CDR1 is SGHDN and CDR2 is FVKESK. V was pared by 2 bases and J by 1 base, with 5 bases between. The length of the CDR3 is 13 residues. The CDR3 spells CASSQLIQETQYF. The CDR3 DNA is TGTGCCAGCAGCCAATTAATCCAAGAGACCCAGTACTTC.

Here the CDR3 DNA reads TGTGCCAGCAGCTCTACTAGCGGGAGCCGATCCTACAATGAGCAGTTCTTC. Amino acids: CASSSTSGSRSYNEQFF. The chain uses TRBV7-6 and TRBJ2-1, with 11 bases fitting TRBD2. From germline, CDR1 is SGHVS and CDR2 FNYEAQ. The CDR3 totals 17 residues. After removal of 4 bases from V and 1 base from J, the junction contained 6 bases not matched to a gene.

The genes are TRBV7-3 and TRBJ2-3; D is uncertain. Per germline, CDR1 SGHTA and CDR2 FQGTGA. With 0 bases removed from V and 2 bases from J, the gap between germline ends came to 12 bases. The CDR3 has 16 residues. This chain's CDR3 is CASSLTSGGYTDTQYF. In DNA, the CDR3 is TGTGCCAGCAGCTTAACTTCTGGCGGATACACAGATACGCAGTATTTT.

The chain links TRBV7-3 to TRBJ1-2; D is unresolved. Trimming pared 6 bases from V and 6 bases from J, leaving 14 bases between. This CDR3 spans 13 amino acids. Germline CDR1 and CDR2: SGHTA and FQGTGA. The CDR3 region has the DNA TGTGCCAGCAGATCGCCCCTCGCCGATGGCTACACCTTC. Translating it yields CASRSPLADGYTF.

The rearrangement uses TRBV11-2 and TRBJ1-1, with D hard to call. CDR1 is SGHAT and CDR2 is FQNNGV in the germline V gene. The CDR3 consists of 11 residues. The V gene lost 8 bases and the J gene lost 4 bases, with 8 bases spanning the gap. For the CDR3, the DNA is TGTGCCAGCGCCTCCGGCACTGAAGCTTTCTTT. Translated, it gives CASASGTEAFF.

This clone has a handful of counts. The rearrangement joins TRBV2 to TRBJ2-1, with TRBD2 matching over 12 bases. V was clipped by 4 bases and J by 9 bases; unmatched bases: 4. The length of the CDR3 is 14 residues. Germline V CDR1 and CDR2: SNHLY, FYNNEI. CDR3: CASSVLAGGSEQFF. The CDR3 bases are TGTGCCAGCAGTGTACTAGCGGGAGGTAGTGAGCAGTTCTTC.

The chain couples TRBV7-2 to TRBJ2-7; 7 bases are shared with TRBD1. The CDR3 is 15 amino acids. Germline V gene sequence: CDR1 SGHTA, CDR2 FQGNSA. The V gene end was trimmed by 5 bases and the J gene end by 0 bases; junction bases not matched to a gene: 7. The CDR3 nucleotides read TGTGCCAGCAGCCCTGGACAGGAACTCTCCTACGAGCAGTACTTC. It translates to CASSPGQELSYEQYF.

The CDR3 DNA reads as TGTGCCAGCAGTTTAAGCGGGGCGGGTGGAACCGGGGAGCTGTTTTTT. Protein product: CASSLSGAGGTGELFF. V is TRBV28 and J is TRBJ2-2; 7 bases are shared with TRBD2. This CDR3 is 16 amino acids long. The J segment lost 5 bases and the V segment lost 2 bases, leaving 8 bases of the junction unmatched. Germline values: CDR1 MDHEN, CDR2 SYDVKM.

The CDR3 region has the DNA TGTGCCAGCAGTCCCGAGGGAGAGACCCAGTACTTC. Protein sequence: CASSPEGETQYF. The V gene is TRBV6-5, the J gene TRBJ2-5; possible D gene TRBD2, 5 bases. Trimming shortened V by 5 bases and J by 4 bases, and 8 bases separated the two germline ends. CDR3 length: 12 amino acids. Germline V lookup: CDR1 MNHEY, CDR2 SVGAGI.

This rearrangement joins TRBV6-6 to TRBJ1-5; TRBD1 agrees at 8 bases. This CDR3 has 16 amino acids. Germline assignment: CDR1 MNHNY and CDR2 SVGAGI (reference sequence). With V trimmed by 9 bases and J by 4 bases, 14 bases remained unmatched. The CDR3 is CASFMSRGRSNQPQHF. The CDR3 DNA follows: TGTGCCAGTTTCATGTCCAGGGGGCGGTCTAATCAGCCCCAGCATTTT.

DNA of the CDR3: TGTGCCACCCGGGGTGGGAATAATGAAAAACTGTTTTTT. It codes for CATRGGNNEKLFF. The rearrangement joins TRBV15 to TRBJ1-4; D unclear. Germline CDR1 reads LNHNV; CDR2 reads YYDKDF (reference sequence). Trimming took off 8 bases at V and 4 bases at J, with 11 bases between the two ends. There are 13 residues in the CDR3.

This chain joins TRBV9 and TRBJ2-2; 7 bases fit TRBD1. This CDR3 has 16 amino acids. The V gene's germline CDR1 is SGDLS and CDR2 YYNGEE. Trimming at V came to 2 bases and at J to 3 bases, leaving 7 bases not matched to a gene. CDR3 loop: CASSVGDSEYTGELFF. In nucleotides, the CDR3 is TGTGCCAGCAGCGTGGGGGACAGTGAGTACACCGGGGAGCTGTTTTTT.

The rearrangement uses TRBV27 and TRBJ2-1; possibly TRBD1 for D (6 bases). Trimming shortened V by 6 bases and J by 4 bases, and 22 bases separated the two germline ends. Germline V gene lookup returns CDR1 MNHEY and CDR2 SMNVEV (reference sequence). The CDR3 loop spans 17 amino acids. The CDR3 bases are TGTGCCAGCAGGCCCCACAGGGCTGCCAGGACTTACAATGAGCAGTTCTTC. As protein: CASRPHRAARTYNEQFF.

The J gene is TRBJ2-2, the V gene TRBV6-5; TRBD1 aligns across 7 bases. Germline V gene sequence: CDR1 MNHEY, CDR2 SVGAGI. V was clipped by 5 bases and J by 0 bases; unmatched bases: 0. This CDR3 comprises 14 residues. The chain's CDR3 is CASSGQANTGELFF. CDR3 sequence (DNA): TGTGCCAGCAGTGGACAGGCGAACACCGGGGAGCTGTTTTTT.

Concerning this clone itself: Relative to the germline gene, one junction end is altered; a read error may explain this. This chain joins TRBV5-4 and TRBJ1-1, with D hard to call. This CDR3 spans 13 amino acids. Per germline, CDR1 SGHNT and CDR2 YYREEE (reference sequence). For the CDR3, the DNA is TGCGCCAGCAGCCACGGAGGGTATACTGAAGCTTTCTTT. As protein: CASSHGGYTEAFF.

The chain has TRBV4-3 and TRBJ2-2; 13 bases match TRBD2. CDR1 is LGHNA and CDR2 is YSLEER in the germline V gene. V lost 0 bases and J lost 5; bases outside the gene matches: 6. This CDR3 comprises 18 residues. CDR3 bases: TGCGCCAGCAGCCAAGATAGGGGACTAGCGGGAAGGACCGGGGAGCTGTTTTTT. This gives the protein CASSQDRGLAGRTGELFF.

The V call is TRBV25-1, the J call TRBJ1-2, with D perhaps TRBD1 (6 bases). CDR3 size: 15 residues. CDR1 is MGHDK, CDR2 SYGVNS, per germline. The germline V and J ends were trimmed by 4 bases and 7 bases, with 19 bases remaining between them. The DNA for the CDR3 is TGTGCCAGCAGTGCAATCGACAGGCCTACGGCTGGCTACACCTTC. This translates into CASSAIDRPTAGYTF.

The gene calls are TRBV7-2 and TRBJ1-4; D unresolved. The V and J ends lost 2 bases and 8 bases respectively, with 15 bases between them. Germline V gives CDR1 SGHTA, CDR2 FQGNSA. This CDR3 spans 15 amino acids. Written as DNA, the CDR3 is TGTGCCAGCAGCTTACAGGCAAGGGTGGAGGAAAAACTGTTTTTT. Encoded protein: CASSLQARVEEKLFF.

V usage is TRBV9 and J usage is TRBJ2-5; TRBD1 matches 7 bases. The germline V gene has CDR1 SGDLS and CDR2 YYNGEE. With 4 bases clipped from V and 5 bases from J, the junction kept 11 bases outside the gene matches. The CDR3 totals 15 residues. CDR3 region: CASSPWDSEGETQYF. In nucleotides, the CDR3 is TGTGCCAGCAGCCCCTGGGACAGTGAGGGGGAGACCCAGTACTTC.

This clone was counted once. The chain joins TRBV14 to TRBJ1-1; D remains unclear. The CDR3 is made up of 18 amino acids. CDR1 and CDR2 (germline): SGHDN, FVKESK. The germline V and J ends were trimmed by 4 bases and 0 bases, with 21 bases remaining between them. CDR3 in DNA: TGTGCCAGCAGCCCACTACCCGGGAGAACCTTCATGAACACTGAAGCTTTCTTT. Translating it yields CASSPLPGRTFMNTEAFF.

CDR3 region: CASSLLSESWEFF. The CDR3 bases are TGTGCCAGCAGCTTACTTAGCGAGTCATGGGAGTTCTTC. V gene TRBV7-8 combines with J gene TRBJ2-1; D is possibly TRBD2 (5 bases). The ends were cut back, 2 bases at V and 14 bases at J, with 16 bases in the middle. Germline V gives CDR1 SGHVS, CDR2 FQNEAQ. The CDR3 sequence is 13 residues long.

V gene TRBV2 combines with J gene TRBJ2-1; 9 bases match TRBD2. The trim removed 8 bases at V and 7 bases at J, leaving 6 bases unmatched. There are 13 residues in the CDR3. CDR1 is SNHLY, CDR2 FYNNEI, per germline. The CDR3 region has the DNA TGTGCCAGCGGGACTAGCTTAGAAAATGAGCAGTTCTTC. Its protein product is CASGTSLENEQFF. Complete variable domain (other parts from reference TRBV2 and TRBJ2-1): EPEVTQTPSHQVTQMGQEVILRCVPISNHLYFYWYRQILGQKVEFLVSFYNNEISEKSEIFDDQFSVERPDGSNFTLKIRSTKLEDSAMYFCASGTSLENEQFFGPGTRLTVL.

The J gene is TRBJ1-3, the V gene TRBV10-3, with 8 nucleotides matching TRBD1. CDR1 and CDR2 from the germline V gene are ENHRY and SYGVKD. The CDR3 totals 15 residues. The V and J ends lost 10 bases and 7 bases, in that order; junction bases with no gene match: 15. The CDR3 is CATRGQATLGNTIYF. The CDR3 bases are TGTGCCACCAGGGGACAGGCCACCCTTGGGAACACCATATATTTT.